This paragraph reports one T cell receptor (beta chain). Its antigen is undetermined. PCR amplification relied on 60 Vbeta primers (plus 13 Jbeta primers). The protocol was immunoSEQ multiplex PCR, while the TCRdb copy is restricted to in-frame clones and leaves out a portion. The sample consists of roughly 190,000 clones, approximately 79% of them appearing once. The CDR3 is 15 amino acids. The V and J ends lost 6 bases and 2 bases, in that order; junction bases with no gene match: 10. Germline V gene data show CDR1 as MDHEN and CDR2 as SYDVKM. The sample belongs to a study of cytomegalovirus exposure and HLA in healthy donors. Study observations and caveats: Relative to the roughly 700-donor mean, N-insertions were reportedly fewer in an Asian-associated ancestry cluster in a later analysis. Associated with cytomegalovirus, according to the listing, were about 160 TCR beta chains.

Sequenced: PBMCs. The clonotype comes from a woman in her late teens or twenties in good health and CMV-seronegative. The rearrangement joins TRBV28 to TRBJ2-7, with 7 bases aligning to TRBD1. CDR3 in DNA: TGTGCCAGCAGCTCCTATAGACAGGGAGCCTACGAGCAGTACTTC. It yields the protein CASSSYRQGAYEQYF.